A selection of T cell receptor beta chains follows, all from one sample in a study of T cell repertoires in cytomegalovirus infection. TCRdb re-analysed the reads in MiXCR, keeping a single row per CDR3 protein. The table includes hundreds of thousands of distinct CDR3 sequences, roughly a third detected once. Their antigens remain unidentified. This material consisted of cultured PBMCs, taken from culture after CMV antigen stimulation. The receptors were gathered from a human donor in good health (CMV status not recorded). Some clones in this sample may be carry-over from other donors' samples. Both conserved end residues are part of each CDR3. Each record gives: J gene, D gene, clone size, V gene, CDR3 DNA, CDR3 protein. The D gene is left open where the match is weak. Clone size, where shown, is once, few, many, or a class for clones that have expanded.

TRBJ1-5,TRBD1,-,TRBV19,TGTGCCAGTAGTATAGATAGGGGGCCGGGACAGAATCAGCCCCAGCATTTT,CASSIDRGPGQNQPQHF
TRBJ1-2,-,-,TRBV11-2,TGTGCCAGCAGCGAGAGGGAGGCCTATGGCTACACCTTC,CASSEREAYGYTF
TRBJ2-1,TRBD1,few,TRBV7-6,TGTGCCAGCAGCCCTGGGACAGGGACGAATGAGCAGTTCTTC,CASSPGTGTNEQFF
TRBJ2-1,-,-,TRBV7-8,TGTGCCAGCAGCTTAGTCGGAAGGCGCCACAATGAGCAGTTCTTC,CASSLVGRRHNEQFF
TRBJ1-2,TRBD1,-,TRBV20-1,TGCAGTGCCAAAACAGGGGAAAACTATGGCTACACCTTC,CSAKTGENYGYTF
TRBJ1-1,-,-,TRBV25-1,TGTGCCAGTCAGGGGACGAAGGGATTTGAAGCTTTCTTT,CASQGTKGFEAFF
TRBJ2-6,-,many,TRBV7-2,TGTGCCAGCAGCCAGTCTGGGGCCAACGTCCTGACTTTC,CASSQSGANVLTF
TRBJ2-5,-,-,TRBV30,TGTGCCTGGAGTAGGCTAGTACTAGAGACCCAGTACTTC,CAWSRLVLETQYF
TRBJ2-3,TRBD1,-,TRBV7-2,TGTGCCAGCAGCAGAACAGGGGTAGTAGATACGCAGTATTTT,CASSRTGVVDTQYF
TRBJ2-7,-,-,TRBV25-1,TGTGCCAGCAGTGCACCCGGGACAAGGTACGACGAGCAGTACTTC,CASSAPGTRYDEQYF
TRBJ2-3,TRBD2,few,TRBV7-2,TGTGCCAGCAGCTTAAGGGCGGTAGCGGGAGTCCGCACAGATACGCAGTATTTT,CASSLRAVAGVRTDTQYF
TRBJ2-3,-,-,TRBV11-1,TGTGCCAGCAGCTTAGGGTCTGTTATGACAGATACGCAGTATTTT,CASSLGSVMTDTQYF
TRBJ2-3,-,-,TRBV12-5,TGTGCTAGTGGTTTGGTAGTGCGAACGCCCATTGACACAGATACGCAGTATTTT,CASGLVVRTPIDTDTQYF
TRBJ2-3,TRBD1,-,TRBV24-1,TGTGCCACCAGTAACCACCAGGGGGTTGGTACGCAGTATTTT,CATSNHQGVGTQYF
TRBJ1-5,-,-,TRBV14,TGTGCTCCCGGCTACAGGACTAGCAATCAGCCCCAGCATTTT,CAPGYRTSNQPQHF
TRBJ2-7,TRBD2,-,TRBV20-1,TGCAGTGCTGACTCTCCTACTAGCGGATCCTACGAGCAGTACTTC,CSADSPTSGSYEQYF
TRBJ2-3,TRBD2,few,TRBV7-6,TGTGCCAGCAGCCCGAAGACTAGCGGGGGGGCGGCAGATACGCAGTATTTT,CASSPKTSGGAADTQYF
TRBJ2-6,-,-,TRBV10-3,TGTGCCATCAGTGAGTCGACTTTCCGGATACATCTCTCTGGGGCCAACGTCCTGACTTTC,CAISESTFRIHLSGANVLTF
TRBJ2-1,TRBD2,few,TRBV12-5,TGTGCTAGTGGTTTGGTGCCAGGTACAGGACTAGCGGCCAATGAGCAGTTCTTC,CASGLVPGTGLAANEQFF
TRBJ2-3,-,many,TRBV7-6,TGTGCCAGCAGCCCGAACACAGGCGATACGCAGTATTTT,CASSPNTGDTQYF
TRBJ2-3,-,-,TRBV7-2,TGTGCCAGCACCCTAGGGTGGGGGCCGACAGATACGCAGTATTTT,CASTLGWGPTDTQYF
TRBJ2-1,-,-,TRBV20-1,TGCAGTGCTAGAGATCAGGGGACTCACGCCCCGGATGAGCAGTTCTTC,CSARDQGTHAPDEQFF
TRBJ2-7,-,-,TRBV28,TGTGCCAGCAGTTGGGCCCCGAGATTCCTTCAGGGATGCTACGAGCAGTACTTC,CASSWAPRFLQGCYEQYF
TRBJ1-6,TRBD1,-,TRBV2,TGTGCCAGCAGTGCCGGGACAGGGTTCTATTCACCCCTCCACTTT,CASSAGTGFYSPLHF
TRBJ2-7,TRBD2,-,TRBV5-1,TGCGCCAGCAGGGCCGGGAGGGCACAGGAGCAGTACTTC,CASRAGRAQEQYF
TRBJ2-1,-,few,TRBV6-2/TRBV6-3,TGTGCCAGCAACTCCCCGGGGTTCAACAATGAGCAGTTCTTC,CASNSPGFNNEQFF
TRBJ2-1,-,-,TRBV19,TGTGCCAGTAGTCCTCGACAGTTCAATGAGCAGTTCTTC,CASSPRQFNEQFF